This record concerns one TCR beta chain sequence. The data derive from a study of T cell changes during pregnancy in multiple sclerosis. Germline CDR1 and CDR2: SGHRS and YFSETQ. The CDR3 has 16 amino acids. With 2 bases removed from V and 3 bases from J, the gap between germline ends came to 17 bases. This table comes from immunoSEQ multiplex PCR, and its TCRdb copy is limited to in-frame clones, with some not included. The data show approximately 40,000 clones, with 88% seen just once and approximately 0.5% held by the top ten. The sequencing used CD4+ T cells from peripheral blood mononuclear cells, collected in the first trimester of pregnancy. V gene TRBV5-1 combines with J gene TRBJ1-2; D may be TRBD1 (6 bases). The sequence was obtained from a female donor with multiple sclerosis, enrolled in a pregnancy study. DNA for the CDR3: TGCGCCAGCAGCTTAGACAGGCCAGCGCAGGACTATGGCTACACCTTC. Translating gives CASSLDRPAQDYGYTF. Full variable domain (rest looked up from reference TRBV5-1 and TRBJ1-2): KAGVTQTPRYLIKTRGQQVTLSCSPISGHRSVSWYQQTPGQGLQFLFEYFSETQRNKGNFPGRFSGRQFSNSRSEMNVSTLELGDSALYLCASSLDRPAQDYGYTFGSGTRLTVV.